This T cell receptor (beta chain) was captured by sequencing in a study of blood T cell repertoires in COVID-19. Study background: Donors in the United States, Italy and Spain gave samples during acute or convalescent COVID-19. Nucleic acid was either cDNA or gDNA, and it came from T cells, B-cell-depleted T cells, or PBMCs.

In the study's own analysis: Counts of nucleated cells, estimated from reference gene primer amplification, were obtained. Assay used: immunoSEQ multiplex PCR; TCRdb lists only in-frame clones, some missing. The V and J calls and the clone size are those of that table, but D and trimming were determined from the DNA. The data hold 80,000 to 100,000 clones, with under 80% observed a single time. This CDR3 has 17 amino acids. The J gene is TRBJ2-3, the V gene TRBV12-2; no check of the table's D call, TRBD2, against the DNA was made. TRBV12-2 constitutes a pseudogene. The clonotype originates from a man between 65 and 85 years old with COVID-19, enrolled during active disease. Input material: peripheral blood. In DNA form, the CDR3 reads TGTGCAAGTCGCTTAGGGGTTAAGGAGGGGTCCACAGATACGCAGTATTTT. Its translation: CASRLGVKEGSTDTQYF.